This TCR beta chain was identified during a study of blood T cell repertoires in COVID-19. About the study: The samples span acute and convalescent COVID-19 from the United States, Italy and Spain.

V lost 5 bases and J 6 bases, leaving 14 bases between the germline ends. The CDR3 contains 14 residues. The V gene's germline CDR1 is LGHDT and CDR2 YNNKEL (reference sequence). The authors' processing: Cell counts per sample came from amplifying reference gene primers. Clones were sequenced by immunoSEQ multiplex PCR, and TCRdb holds only the in-frame ones, with some missing. V and J calls and clone size are as listed in that table; D and trimming were resolved from the DNA. The sample gives about 310,000 clones, roughly 84% of which show up once; 1% is in the top ten. Sequenced: peripheral blood. The TCR originated in a man aged 45-60 years with active or convalescent COVID-19. The chain joins TRBV3-1 (or the pseudogene TRBV3-2) to TRBJ2-1; D might be TRBD1 (6 bases). CDR3 DNA sequence: TGTGCCAGCAGCTCCTCGGACAGACCCAATGAGCAGTTCTTC. Translated: CASSSSDRPNEQFF.